This T cell receptor beta chain stems from a study of T-cell reconstitution after alpha-beta-depleted transplantation in children. In its sample, this clonotype was seen many times. V dropped 7 bases and J dropped 7 bases, with 17 bases sitting between them. Germline assignment: CDR1 LNHDA and CDR2 SQIVND (reference sequence). The CDR3 contains 14 residues. The TCRbeta library incorporated unique molecular identifiers. TCRdb processed the PCR reads anew with MiXCR; each CDR3 protein has one entry. The sample carries approximately 290,000 distinct CDR3 sequences, under 14% recorded once. The gene calls are TRBV19 and TRBJ1-5, with D uncertain. The receptor was isolated from a male patient between 2 and 10 years old who had a stem cell transplant for chronic granulomatous disease, so the T cells may come from the graft donor. The sample was peripheral blood, taken 180 days after TCRalphabeta/CD19-depleted stem cell transplant. The DNA for the CDR3 is TGTGCCAGTACCCCGGACGGGTTCGGACAGCCCCAGCATTTT. It is translated as CASTPDGFGQPQHF.